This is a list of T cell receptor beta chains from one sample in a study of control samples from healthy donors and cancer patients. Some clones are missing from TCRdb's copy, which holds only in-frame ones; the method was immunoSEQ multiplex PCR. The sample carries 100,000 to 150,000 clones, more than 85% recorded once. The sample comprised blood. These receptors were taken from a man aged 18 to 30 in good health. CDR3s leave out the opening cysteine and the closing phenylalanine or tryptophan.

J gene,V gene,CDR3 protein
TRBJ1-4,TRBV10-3,AISDDGGLNEKLF
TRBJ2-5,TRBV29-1,SVDSSGGAQETQY
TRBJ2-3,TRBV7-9,ASRLTAGGTDTQY
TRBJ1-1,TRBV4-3,ASSQRAPPGTEAF
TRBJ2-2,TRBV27,ASKDRGHANTGELF
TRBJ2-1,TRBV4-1,ASSLLLLAGGGYEQF
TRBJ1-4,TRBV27,ASRRTPSIRTNEKLF
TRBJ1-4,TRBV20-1,SAWIGKLF
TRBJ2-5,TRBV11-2,ASSLHTGLAGGPRETQY
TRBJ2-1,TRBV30,AWSVFASGGPPPV
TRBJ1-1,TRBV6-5,ASSYSILQTNTEAF
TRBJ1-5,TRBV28,ASRSSLNQPQH
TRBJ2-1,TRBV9,ASSVMRESYNEQF
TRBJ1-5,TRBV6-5,ASTPRTGGGQPQH
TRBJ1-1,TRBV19,ASRTEAF
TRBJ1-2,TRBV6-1,ASSEVGTVTGYT
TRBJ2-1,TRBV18,ASSPNAGSSYNEQF
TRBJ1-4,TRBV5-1,ASSLGNRDEKLF
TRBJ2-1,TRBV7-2,ASSLFGYNEQF
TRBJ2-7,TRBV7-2,ASSLDTGGEQY
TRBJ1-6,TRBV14,ASSPDRGFGSPLH
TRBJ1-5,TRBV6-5,ASNKRGPNQPQH
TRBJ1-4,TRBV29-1,SVNMRALNEKLF
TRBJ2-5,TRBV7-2,ASSRGGTSQETQY
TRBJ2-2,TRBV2,ASSARTSGRSGELF
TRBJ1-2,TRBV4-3,ASSQEGDSEYGYT
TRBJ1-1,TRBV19,ASSMHRENTEAF
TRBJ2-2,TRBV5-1,ASSLNTGELF
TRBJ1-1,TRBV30,AWSVGTAEAF
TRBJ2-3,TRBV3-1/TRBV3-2,ASSPRRTDTQY
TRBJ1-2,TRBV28,ASIPPLGGGDGYT
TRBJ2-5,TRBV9,ASSAGLQETQY